This TCR beta chain derives from a study of blood T cell repertoires in COVID-19. Looking at the study overall: The study drew acute and convalescent COVID-19 samples from the United States, Italy and Spain. PBMCs, B-cell-depleted T cells, or T cells provided the cDNA or gDNA that made up the material.

How the authors handled the data: Reference gene primer amplification gave nucleated cell count estimates. Sequencing used immunoSEQ multiplex PCR; TCRdb keeps in-frame clones, though not all of them. That table furnishes V, J and clone size, whereas the DNA furnished D and trimming. The table lists over 85,000 clones, about 76% of them singletons. The V end was cut by 7 bases, the J end by 5 bases, with 14 bases between. CDR1 is LNHDA and CDR2 is SQIVND in the germline V gene (reference sequence). The CDR3 covers 14 residues. Input material: peripheral blood. The sequence was obtained from a human donor in a cohort sampled during active COVID-19. This chain connects TRBV19 to TRBJ1-4; D gene unclear. The CDR3 reads CASKGPGSNEKLFF. The CDR3 DNA follows: TGTGCCAGTAAAGGGCCGGGGAGCAATGAAAAACTGTTTTTT.